Listed below are T cell receptor beta chains from one sample, sequenced in a study of beta chain features in type 1 diabetes. Using immunoSEQ multiplex PCR, the repertoire was profiled, and TCRdb retains in-frame clones only, with some absent. The sample yields roughly 230,000 clones, about 9.3% seen once. The sample comprised naive CD4+ T cells from blood. These receptors were taken from a woman aged 18-35 years in good health. Both conserved end residues are part of each CDR3. Fields, in order: V gene, clone size, J gene, CDR3 protein. Only some rows state a clone size, as once, few, many or a class for expanded clones.

v_call: TRBV18; clone_size: NA; j_call: TRBJ2-3; cdr3_aa: CASSPLGGGASDTQYF
v_call: TRBV6-5; clone_size: few; j_call: TRBJ2-7; cdr3_aa: CASSYFGGPREQYF
v_call: TRBV9; clone_size: few; j_call: TRBJ1-1; cdr3_aa: CASSVRVLNTEAFF
v_call: TRBV5-1; clone_size: NA; j_call: TRBJ1-1; cdr3_aa: CASSPGPRGTEAFF
v_call: TRBV7-2; clone_size: NA; j_call: TRBJ1-1; cdr3_aa: CASSDIRTEEAFF
v_call: TRBV7-3; clone_size: NA; j_call: TRBJ2-1; cdr3_aa: CASSPTGDSYNEQFF
v_call: TRBV4-2; clone_size: few; j_call: TRBJ1-4; cdr3_aa: CASSQAMTGGEKLFF
v_call: TRBV5-1; clone_size: NA; j_call: TRBJ1-1; cdr3_aa: CASSSRPGDTEAFF
v_call: TRBV5-1; clone_size: NA; j_call: TRBJ2-1; cdr3_aa: CASSSRDRGSNEQFF
v_call: TRBV28; clone_size: NA; j_call: TRBJ1-1; cdr3_aa: CASSYTGGTEAFF
v_call: TRBV9; clone_size: few; j_call: TRBJ1-2; cdr3_aa: CASSPSAGLYGYTF
v_call: TRBV5-1; clone_size: once; j_call: TRBJ2-7; cdr3_aa: CASSLYFGGRQRWDEQYF
v_call: TRBV18; clone_size: NA; j_call: TRBJ2-1; cdr3_aa: CASSPSDRGRVEQFF
v_call: TRBV5-1; clone_size: NA; j_call: TRBJ2-4; cdr3_aa: CASSLGLAGVKNIQYF
v_call: TRBV11-2; clone_size: NA; j_call: TRBJ2-3; cdr3_aa: CASSLAAGGDTQYF
v_call: TRBV7-9; clone_size: NA; j_call: TRBJ2-5; cdr3_aa: CASSLGTGFGQETQYF